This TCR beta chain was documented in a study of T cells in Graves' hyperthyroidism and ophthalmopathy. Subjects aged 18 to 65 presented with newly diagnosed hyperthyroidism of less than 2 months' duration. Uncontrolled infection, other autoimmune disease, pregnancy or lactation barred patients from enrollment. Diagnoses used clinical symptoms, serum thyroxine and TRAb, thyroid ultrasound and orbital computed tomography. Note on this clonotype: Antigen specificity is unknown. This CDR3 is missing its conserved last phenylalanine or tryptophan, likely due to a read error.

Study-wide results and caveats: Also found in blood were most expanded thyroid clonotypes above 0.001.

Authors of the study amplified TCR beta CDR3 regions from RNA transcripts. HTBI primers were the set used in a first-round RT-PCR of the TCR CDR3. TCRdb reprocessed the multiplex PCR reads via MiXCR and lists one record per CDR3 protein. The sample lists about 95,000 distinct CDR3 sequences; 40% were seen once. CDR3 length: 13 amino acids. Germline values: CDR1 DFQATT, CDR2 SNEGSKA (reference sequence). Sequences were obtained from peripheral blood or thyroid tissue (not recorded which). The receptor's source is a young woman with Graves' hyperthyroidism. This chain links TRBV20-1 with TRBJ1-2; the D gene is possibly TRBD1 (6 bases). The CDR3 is CRASRGELYGYTI. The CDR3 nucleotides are TGCAGAGCTAGCAGGGGCGAACTATACGGCTACACCATC.